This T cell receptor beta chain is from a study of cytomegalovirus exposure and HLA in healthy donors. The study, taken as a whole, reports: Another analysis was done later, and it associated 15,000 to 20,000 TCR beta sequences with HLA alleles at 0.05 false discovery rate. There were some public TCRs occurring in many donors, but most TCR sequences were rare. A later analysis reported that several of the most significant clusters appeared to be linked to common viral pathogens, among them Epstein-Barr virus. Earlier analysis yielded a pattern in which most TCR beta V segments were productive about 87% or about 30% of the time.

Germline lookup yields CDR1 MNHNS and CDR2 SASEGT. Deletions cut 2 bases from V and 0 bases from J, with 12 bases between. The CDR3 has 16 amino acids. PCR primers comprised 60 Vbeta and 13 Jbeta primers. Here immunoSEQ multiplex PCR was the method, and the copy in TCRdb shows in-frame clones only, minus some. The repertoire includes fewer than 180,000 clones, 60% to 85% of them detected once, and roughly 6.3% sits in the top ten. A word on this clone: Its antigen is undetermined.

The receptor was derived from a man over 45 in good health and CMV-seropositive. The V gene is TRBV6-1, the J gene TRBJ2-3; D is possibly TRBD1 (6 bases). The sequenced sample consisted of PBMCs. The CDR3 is CASSEFGQTSTDTQYF. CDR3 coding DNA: TGTGCCAGCAGTGAATTCGGACAGACTAGCACAGATACGCAGTATTTT.